This entry lists 13 T cell receptor beta chains sequenced from one sample in a study of monozygotic twins with inflammatory bowel disease. TCRdb reprocessed the 5' RACE reads; each CDR3 protein has one entry and no DNA is given. The sample table sets out more than 350,000 distinct CDR3 sequences. What was sequenced was blood. The receptors were sampled from a human donor with ulcerative colitis or Crohn's disease, or a healthy co-twin of an affected twin (not recorded which).

The CDR3 here is CSARSTRGTGELFF. V gene TRBV20-1 combines with J gene TRBJ2-2. The germline V gene encodes CDR1 DFQATT and CDR2 SNEGSKA (reference sequence). There are 14 residues in the CDR3.

The chain carries TRBV10-3 and TRBJ2-7; without DNA, the TCRdb call of TRBD2 cannot be checked. This CDR3 has 14 residues. From germline, CDR1 is ENHRY and CDR2 SYGVKD. The CDR3 region is CAISGGQRTYEQYF.

This chain connects TRBV12-3 or TRBV12-4 to TRBJ2-3; TCRdb's D call, TRBD1, is unchecked because there is no DNA. The CDR3 consists of 15 residues. The CDR3 is CASSFFSGGTDTQYF.

The rearrangement uses TRBV7-2 and TRBJ1-1. The CDR3 loop spans 15 amino acids. Germline V CDR1 and CDR2: SGHTA, FQGNSA. Here the CDR3 reads CASSLAALVGTEAFF. The full variable domain, its missing parts supplied by reference TRBV7-2 and TRBJ1-1, is GAGVSQSPSNKVTEKGKDVELRCDPISGHTALYWYRQSLGQGLEFLIYFQGNSAPDKSGLPSDRFSAERTGGSVSTLTIQRTQQEDSAVYLCASSLAALVGTEAFFGQGTRLTVV.

The chain links TRBV2 to TRBJ1-1; the TRBD1 assignment by TCRdb is unverifiable without DNA. This CDR3 is 14 amino acids long. Germline CDR1 is SNHLY and CDR2 is FYNNEI. CDR3 loop: CASTTAGENTEAFF. The full variable domain, in which reference TRBV2 and TRBJ1-1 provide the parts outside the CDR3, is EPEVTQTPSHQVTQMGQEVILRCVPISNHLYFYWYRQILGQKVEFLVSFYNNEISEKSEIFDDQFSVERPDGSNFTLKIRSTKLEDSAMYFCASTTAGENTEAFFGQGTRLTVV.

The chain has TRBV30 and TRBJ1-4; the TCRdb call, TRBD1, lacks DNA for checking. Germline values: CDR1 GTSNPN, CDR2 SVGIG (reference sequence). This CDR3 has 15 amino acids. CDR3 residues: CAWSVGWTGVEKLFF. Full variable domain (missing parts from reference TRBV30 and TRBJ1-4): SQTIHQWPATLVQPVGSPLSLECTVEGTSNPNLYWYRQAAGRGLQLLFYSVGIGQISSEVPQNLSASRPQDRQFILSSKKLLLSDSGFYLCAWSVGWTGVEKLFFGSGTQLSVL.

V is TRBV5-1 and J is TRBJ2-1; the D call from TCRdb, TRBD2, cannot be confirmed without DNA. The length of the CDR3 is 13 residues. In germline, CDR1 is SGHRS, CDR2 YFSETQ. The CDR3 sequence is CASSRGTYNEQFF.

The chain carries TRBV20-1 and TRBJ1-1; TCRdb gives TRBD1 as the D gene, but with no DNA this cannot be confirmed. The germline V gene has CDR1 DFQATT and CDR2 SNEGSKA (reference sequence). CDR3 size: 13 residues. The CDR3 loop reads CSARYRGGTEAFF.

The chain employs TRBV9 and TRBJ1-1. The CDR3 totals 13 residues. The germline gives CDR1 SGDLS, CDR2 YYNGEE. CDR3 sequence reads: CASSVTVSTEAFF.

The J gene is TRBJ1-2, the V gene TRBV20-1; TCRdb indicates TRBD1, and absent DNA this call remains unverified. The CDR3 covers 14 residues. CDR1 DFQATT and CDR2 SNEGSKA come from the germline V gene (reference sequence). CDR3 sequence: CSAIVRDRGYGYTF.

The chain is built from TRBV6-6 and TRBJ2-5. Germline CDR1 MNHNY, CDR2 SVGAGI (reference sequence). The length of the CDR3 is 14 residues. The CDR3 protein is CASSYSGNEETQYF.

The chain is built from TRBV5-1 and TRBJ2-1. CDR1 SGHRS and CDR2 YFSETQ come from the germline V gene. CDR3 size: 16 residues. The CDR3 here is CASSSGVIAPYNEQFF.

This rearrangement joins TRBV6-1 to TRBJ2-7; TCRdb picks TRBD2, but there is no DNA to check that call. CDR1 is MNHNS, CDR2 SASEGT, per germline. CDR3 length: 15 residues. The chain's CDR3 is CASKKRTSGNDEQYF.